The 8 T cell receptor beta chains below come from one sample, sequenced in a study of cytomegalovirus exposure and HLA in healthy donors. The PCR contained 60 Vbeta and 13 Jbeta primers. Generated by immunoSEQ multiplex PCR, the TCRdb table keeps only in-frame clones and is missing some. This sample's table has tens of thousands of clones. The sequencing input was PBMCs. The origin of the receptors is a man between 25 and 39 years old in good health and CMV-seropositive.

The V gene is TRBV6-1, the J gene TRBJ2-1, with D tentatively TRBD2 (5 bases). The CDR3 is 15 residues long. Germline CDR1 is MNHNS and CDR2 is SASEGT. With 2 bases removed from V and 5 bases from J, the gap between germline ends came to 13 bases. The CDR3 DNA follows: TGTGCCAGCAGTGAATCGGTGGGAGAGGACAATGAGCAGTTCTTC. This codes for CASSESVGEDNEQFF.

For the CDR3, the DNA is TGTGCCAGCAGTGCCACAGGTAGCAATCAGCCCCAGCATTTT. Translating it yields CASSATGSNQPQHF. The V call is TRBV6-5, the J call TRBJ1-5; TRBD1 is a possible D gene (5 bases). This CDR3 comprises 14 residues. With 5 bases removed from V and 0 bases from J, the gap between germline ends came to 8 bases. In germline, CDR1 is MNHEY, CDR2 SVGAGI.

This sequence joins TRBV4-1 and TRBJ2-7, with D maybe TRBD2 (7 bases). Germline V gene lookup returns CDR1 MGHRA and CDR2 YSYEKL. V was shortened by 5 bases and J by 6 bases, with 17 bases between the two germline ends. The CDR3 length is 14 residues. The CDR3 region is CASSSSGGQGEQYF. In DNA form, the CDR3 reads TGCGCCAGCAGCTCCTCCGGGGGGCAAGGCGAGCAGTACTTC.

This rearrangement joins TRBV5-4 to TRBJ1-6, with D possibly TRBD1 on 6 matching bases. V lost 2 bases to trimming and J lost 7 bases, with 10 bases between them. The length of the CDR3 is 14 residues. CDR1 and CDR2 from the germline V gene are SGHNT and YYREEE (reference sequence). The CDR3 nucleotides are TGTGCCAGCAGCTTAGGACAGTTAAATTCACCCCTCCACTTT. This codes for CASSLGQLNSPLHF.

V gene TRBV5-8 combines with J gene TRBJ2-7; possible D gene TRBD1, 5 bases. The germline V and J ends were trimmed by 7 bases and 2 bases, with 13 bases remaining between them. The CDR3 spans 13 residues. Looked up from germline, CDR1 is SGHTS and CDR2 is YDEGEE. CDR3 DNA sequence: TGTGCCAGCGCGCGAGACAGCGCCTACGAGCAGTACTTC. The encoded protein is CASARDSAYEQYF.

V gene TRBV10-3 combines with J gene TRBJ2-2; 7 nucleotides line up with TRBD1. The V segment lost 10 bases and the J segment 0 bases; nucleotides outside the gene matches: 2. This CDR3 is built from 13 residues. From germline, CDR1 is ENHRY and CDR2 SYGVKD. This CDR3 is CATDRANTGELFF. The CDR3 bases are TGTGCCACCGACAGGGCGAACACCGGGGAGCTGTTTTTT.

The chain employs TRBV7-3 and TRBJ2-7, with D unclear. The V and J ends lost 5 bases and 7 bases respectively, with 9 bases between them. The CDR3 has 11 amino acids. Germline V gene lookup returns CDR1 SGHTA and CDR2 FQGTGA. This CDR3 is CASSLNWEQYF. As DNA, the CDR3 is TGTGCCAGCAGCCTCAACTGGGAGCAGTACTTC.

About this clone itself: This specimen includes other DNA sequences encoding the same CDR3. The chain links TRBV19 to TRBJ1-5; D possibly corresponds to TRBD1 (6 bases). The CDR3 loop spans 15 amino acids. Between the trimmed V and J ends, which lost 0 bases and 7 bases, there was a span of 13 bases. The germline gives CDR1 LNHDA, CDR2 SQIVND (reference sequence). CDR3 nucleotides: TGTGCCAGTAGTATAGACCGACGGGACACCCAGCCCCAGCATTTT. It is translated as CASSIDRRDTQPQHF.